Listed here are 32 T cell receptor beta chains from one sample, sequenced in a study of T cell responses to AZD1222 COVID-19 vaccine. The method was immunoSEQ multiplex PCR; TCRdb's version includes in-frame clones alone and lacks a portion of them. The repertoire holds approximately 150,000 clones, with around 90% as singletons. The specimen was peripheral blood, collected on day 0 of AZD1222 vaccination. All receptors come from an adult in good health.

The gene calls are TRBV24-1 and TRBJ1-6; D is perhaps TRBD1 (6 bases). The CDR3 extends over 14 amino acids. Germline CDR1 is KGHDR and CDR2 is SFDVKD. The V gene lost 6 bases and the J gene lost 6 bases, with 11 bases spanning the gap. The DNA of the CDR3 is TGTGCCACCAGTCTTGGACAGCCTAATTCACCCCTCCACTTT. This encodes CATSLGQPNSPLHF.

CDR3 residues: CASSIVFRGRTDTEAFF. CDR3 bases: TGTGCCAGTAGTATAGTATTCAGGGGGCGAACGGACACTGAAGCTTTCTTT. The chain links TRBV19 to TRBJ1-1; 8 bases agree with TRBD1. The J segment lost 3 bases and the V segment lost 1 base, leaving 10 bases of the junction unmatched. The CDR3 has 17 amino acids. Per germline, CDR1 LNHDA and CDR2 SQIVND (reference sequence). Filled out from reference TRBV19 and TRBJ1-1, the complete variable domain reads DGGITQSPKYLFRKEGQNVTLSCEQNLNHDAMYWYRQDPGQGLRLIYYSQIVNDFQKGDIAEGYSVSREKKESFPLTVTSAQKNPTAFYLCASSIVFRGRTDTEAFFGQGTRLTVV.

V and J are TRBV7-8 and TRBJ2-7, with D tentatively TRBD1 (5 bases). The germline V gene has CDR1 SGHVS and CDR2 FQNEAQ. Trimming took off 1 base at V and 6 bases at J, with 13 bases between the two ends. This CDR3 contains 14 residues. Here the CDR3 DNA reads TGTGCCAGCAGCTTAGTTCGGACATCCCTCGAGCAGTACGTC. It yields the protein CASSLVRTSLEQYV.

This chain joins TRBV18 and TRBJ2-1; 9 positions match TRBD1. After removal of 2 bases from V and 8 bases from J, the junction contained 10 bases not matched to a gene. Per germline, CDR1 KGHSH and CDR2 LQKENI. The CDR3 has 16 residues. This CDR3 is CASSPSTGQGSDEQFF. CDR3 DNA sequence: TGTGCCAGCTCACCATCCACCGGACAGGGGTCCGATGAGCAGTTCTTC.

The V gene is TRBV28, the J gene TRBJ1-6, with D perhaps matching TRBD1 (5 bases). The CDR3 is made up of 15 amino acids. The germline V gene encodes CDR1 MDHEN and CDR2 SYDVKM. V was trimmed by 2 bases and J by 7 bases, leaving 12 bases between them. CDR3 amino acids: CASSLDRGKNSPLHF. The CDR3 DNA sequence: TGTGCCAGCAGTTTAGACAGAGGCAAAAATTCACCCCTCCACTTT.

The gene calls are TRBV28 and TRBJ1-1, with 7 bases aligning to TRBD1. The CDR3 has 14 residues. The junction had 5 bases not matched to a gene; V was cut back by 3 bases and J by 4 bases. In germline, CDR1 is MDHEN, CDR2 SYDVKM. CDR3 amino acids: CASSFRQGRTEAFF. The CDR3, as DNA: TGTGCCAGCAGTTTTAGACAGGGACGCACTGAAGCTTTCTTT.

The chain recombines TRBV4-2 with TRBJ1-3; no clear D. This CDR3 region has 15 residues. Trimming took off 0 bases at V and 5 bases at J, with 11 bases between the two ends. Germline V CDR1 and CDR2: LGHNA, YNFKEQ. The CDR3 sequence is CASSQEIFGRNTIYF. For the CDR3, the DNA is TGTGCCAGCAGCCAAGAAATTTTTGGGCGAAACACCATATATTTT.

This clone was detected only once. The chain couples TRBV27 to TRBJ2-1; 9 bases agree with TRBD1. From germline, CDR1 is MNHEY and CDR2 SMNVEV (reference sequence). The length of the CDR3 is 16 residues. Unmatched junction bases numbered 10, after V lost 6 bases and J lost 4 bases. DNA for the CDR3: TGTGCCAGCAGGGCCCCCGACAGGGGGATTTACAATGAGCAGTTCTTC. It is translated as CASRAPDRGIYNEQFF.

The V call is TRBV28, the J call TRBJ1-4, with D unclear. The CDR3 has 11 amino acids. CDR1 MDHEN and CDR2 SYDVKM come from the germline V gene. V was clipped by 3 bases and J by 7 bases, with 3 bases between them. The CDR3 DNA follows: TGTGCCAGCAGTTTTGGTGAAAAACTGTTTTTT. Residues: CASSFGEKLFF.

J is TRBJ1-2 and V is TRBV18, with 10 bases aligning to TRBD1. CDR3 length: 18 amino acids. Trimming cost V 6 bases and J 8 bases; bases outside gene matches: 21. The germline CDR1 and CDR2 sequences are KGHSH and LQKENI. CDR3 residues: CASSRSPRTGQGVVGYTF. CDR3 nucleotides: TGTGCCAGCTCCCGGTCACCCCGAACCGGACAGGGGGTTGTCGGCTACACCTTC.

The chain is built from TRBV28 and TRBJ1-6; TRBD1 matches at 7 bases. This CDR3 is 13 amino acids long. The germline V gene encodes CDR1 MDHEN and CDR2 SYDVKM. Trimming cost V 7 bases and J 6 bases; bases outside gene matches: 3. In DNA form, the CDR3 reads TGTGCCAGCAAGACAGGGAGTAATTCACCCCTCCACTTT. This encodes CASKTGSNSPLHF.

The gene calls are TRBV2 and TRBJ1-2, with TRBD1 identical over 8 bases. V was clipped by 6 bases and J by 8 bases; unmatched bases: 5. Germline V gene sequence: CDR1 SNHLY, CDR2 FYNNEI. The CDR3 has 12 residues. CDR3 DNA: TGTGCCAGCAGCCGTGCAGGGGGCGGCTACACCTTC. This sequence encodes CASSRAGGGYTF.

The V gene is TRBV2, the J gene TRBJ1-3; D uncertain. This CDR3 is 15 amino acids long. Germline V gene sequence: CDR1 SNHLY, CDR2 FYNNEI. With 7 bases removed from V and 2 bases from J, the gap between germline ends came to 15 bases. CDR3 DNA: TGTGCCAGCAATCTTGGAGGGTCCCCTGGAAACACCATATATTTT. It yields the protein CASNLGGSPGNTIYF.

V gene TRBV6-6 combines with J gene TRBJ1-5; 7 bases are shared with TRBD1. The CDR3 sequence is 17 residues long. The germline V gene has CDR1 MNHNY and CDR2 SVGAGI (reference sequence). Trimming took 5 bases from V and 0 from J; bases not matched to a gene: 10. The CDR3 protein is CASSLRTGGDSNQPQHF. The CDR3 bases are TGTGCCAGCAGTCTAAGGACAGGTGGGGATAGCAATCAGCCCCAGCATTTT.

This chain joins TRBV3-1 (or the pseudogene TRBV3-2) and TRBJ2-3; D unresolved. The CDR3 consists of 14 residues. The germline V and J ends were trimmed by 4 bases and 1 base, with 9 bases remaining between them. Germline-derived CDR1 and CDR2 are LGHDT and YNNKEL (reference sequence). Written as DNA, the CDR3 is TGTGCCAGCAGCCGCAGAACCGGCACAGATACGCAGTATTTT. Protein sequence: CASSRRTGTDTQYF.

Details on this clone: This specimen includes other DNA sequences encoding the same CDR3. This sequence joins TRBV30 and TRBJ1-1; D possibly corresponds to TRBD1 (6 bases). Germline-derived CDR1 and CDR2 are GTSNPN and SVGIG (reference sequence). The CDR3 loop spans 12 amino acids. V was cut by 1 base and J by 4 bases, with 7 bases left in between. The CDR3 reads CAWSGGGTEAFF. CDR3 coding DNA: TGTGCCTGGAGTGGAGGGGGCACTGAAGCTTTCTTT.

The V gene is TRBV6-5, the J gene TRBJ1-2; TRBD1 agrees at 8 bases. Trimming cost V 6 bases and J 4 bases; bases outside gene matches: 7. This CDR3 has 14 amino acids. Germline V CDR1 and CDR2: MNHEY, SVGAGI. The CDR3 DNA reads TGTGCCAGCAGAGTCGGACAGGGAGCCTATGGCTACACCTTC. Its translation is CASRVGQGAYGYTF.

A remark on this clone: This sample includes further DNA sequences coding for the same CDR3. The chain recombines TRBV5-4 with TRBJ1-5, with unresolved D. The germline V and J ends were trimmed by 0 bases and 0 bases, with 7 bases remaining between them. The CDR3 contains 15 residues. The germline CDR1 and CDR2 sequences are SGHNT and YYREEE (reference sequence). The CDR3 nucleotides read TGTGCCAGCAGCTTGGGAACAAATAGCAATCAGCCCCAGCATTTT. The encoded protein is CASSLGTNSNQPQHF.

The chain uses TRBV3-1 (or the pseudogene TRBV3-2) and TRBJ1-1, with D possibly TRBD1 on 5 matching bases. With 2 bases removed from V and 8 bases from J, the gap between germline ends came to 12 bases. The CDR3 loop spans 13 amino acids. In germline, CDR1 is LGHDT, CDR2 YNNKEL (reference sequence). The CDR3 here is CASSQRPGPEAFF. The CDR3, as DNA: TGTGCCAGCAGCCAAAGGCCAGGGCCCGAAGCTTTCTTT.

This clone was found once. The gene calls are TRBV6-6 and TRBJ1-2; TRBD1 aligns across 9 bases. Germline lookup yields CDR1 MNHNY and CDR2 SVGAGI (reference sequence). Losses at the gene ends were 3 bases for V and 1 base for J; bases not matched to a gene: 3. This CDR3 has 15 amino acids. The CDR3 protein is CASSYRQGVNYGYTF. The DNA of the CDR3 is TGTGCCAGCAGTTATCGACAGGGGGTTAACTATGGCTACACCTTC.

The rearrangement links TRBV6-5 to TRBJ2-1; unclear D gene. Trimming took 6 bases from V and 0 from J, leaving 9 bases between them. Germline-derived CDR1 and CDR2 are MNHEY and SVGAGI. The CDR3 is 14 residues long. In DNA, the CDR3 is TGTGCCAGCAGGCCCTTAAGCTCCTACAATGAGCAGTTCTTC. Protein sequence: CASRPLSSYNEQFF.

This clone has just one count. The chain carries TRBV18 and TRBJ2-1; 10 positions agree with TRBD1. J gave up 8 bases and V 0 bases, and 1 base lay outside the gene matches. The CDR3 runs to 14 residues. Germline CDR1 reads KGHSH; CDR2 reads LQKENI. Here the CDR3 reads CASSPPGTGDEQFF. Written as DNA, the CDR3 is TGTGCCAGCTCACCACCCGGGACAGGGGATGAGCAGTTCTTC.

This chain joins TRBV5-1 and TRBJ2-1, with 11 bases matching TRBD2. CDR1 SGHRS and CDR2 YFSETQ come from the germline V gene. V shed 0 bases, J shed 6 bases, and the junction held 5 bases outside the gene matches. The CDR3 length is 16 residues. The CDR3 sequence is CASSLVAGGPSNEQFF. The CDR3 DNA follows: TGCGCCAGCAGCTTGGTAGCGGGAGGGCCCTCCAATGAGCAGTTCTTC. The whole variable domain, remainder taken from reference TRBV5-1 and TRBJ2-1, is KAGVTQTPRYLIKTRGQQVTLSCSPISGHRSVSWYQQTPGQGLQFLFEYFSETQRNKGNFPGRFSGRQFSNSRSEMNVSTLELGDSALYLCASSLVAGGPSNEQFFGPGTRLTVL.

The chain has TRBV7-6 and TRBJ2-2; no definite D call. The CDR3 totals 14 residues. The germline V and J ends were trimmed by 1 base and 7 bases, with 10 bases remaining between them. In germline, CDR1 is SGHVS, CDR2 FNYEAQ. CDR3 DNA sequence: TGTGCCAGCAGCTTAGAATGGGGTGGCGGGGAGCTGTTTTTT. This translates into CASSLEWGGGELFF.

The rearrangement joins TRBV18 to TRBJ2-7; D is possibly TRBD1 or TRBD2 (5 bases each). Germline V gene lookup returns CDR1 KGHSH and CDR2 LQKENI. The CDR3 totals 13 residues. Deletions cut 4 bases from V and 3 bases from J, with 10 bases between. CDR3: CASSLRDGYEQYF. The CDR3 DNA reads as TGTGCCAGCTCACTCCGGGACGGCTACGAGCAGTACTTC.

The chain joins TRBV5-4 to TRBJ2-5; D is uncertain. The CDR3 consists of 11 residues. From germline, CDR1 is SGHNT and CDR2 YYREEE (reference sequence). V lost 0 bases and J lost 6, with 3 bases in between. The CDR3 DNA sequence: TGTGCCAGCAGCTTGGATAAGACCCAGTACTTC. Amino acids: CASSLDKTQYF.

V usage is TRBV3-1 (or the pseudogene TRBV3-2) and J usage is TRBJ1-3; D call uncertain. The germline gives CDR1 LGHDT, CDR2 YNNKEL (reference sequence). The length of the CDR3 is 13 residues. V lost 6 bases, J lost 9 bases, and 15 bases lay in between. In nucleotides, the CDR3 is TGTGCCAGCAGGGACGGAGCCTCCAGCACCATATATTTT. Amino acid sequence: CASRDGASSTIYF.

The chain has TRBV18 and TRBJ2-7; TRBD2 matches at 9 bases. CDR1 KGHSH and CDR2 LQKENI come from the germline V gene. V gave up 6 bases and J gave up 3 bases; unmatched junction bases: 6. The CDR3 covers 14 residues. CDR3 nucleotide sequence: TGTGCCAGCTCCCCGGGACTAGCAGTCTACGAGCAGTACTTC. Translation: CASSPGLAVYEQYF.

The gene calls are TRBV9 and TRBJ1-1; weak D call: TRBD1 (6 bases). Germline V gene lookup returns CDR1 SGDLS and CDR2 YYNGEE. The CDR3 contains 15 residues. Trimming pared 4 bases from V and 1 base from J, leaving 14 bases between. The CDR3 spells CASSLSTGRNTEAFF. CDR3 coding DNA: TGTGCCAGCAGCCTTTCGACAGGCCGGAACACTGAAGCTTTCTTT. The whole variable domain, filled in from reference TRBV9 and TRBJ1-1, reads DSGVTQTPKHLITATGQRVTLRCSPRSGDLSVYWYQQSLDQGLQFLIQYYNGEERAKGNILERFSAQQFPDLHSELNLSSLELGDSALYFCASSLSTGRNTEAFFGQGTRLTVV.

This chain connects TRBV19 to TRBJ2-4; maybe TRBD1 (6 bases). This CDR3 region has 14 residues. In germline, CDR1 is LNHDA, CDR2 SQIVND (reference sequence). V was pared by 5 bases and J by 6 bases, with 14 bases between. The CDR3 DNA follows: TGTGCCAGTAGTCTCTCAGGGGTAGCAAACATTCAGTACTTC. Residues: CASSLSGVANIQYF.

The V and J genes are TRBV2 and TRBJ1-4; a possible D gene is TRBD1 (5 bases). Trimming shortened V by 6 bases and J by 7 bases, and 21 bases separated the two germline ends. Germline V gene lookup returns CDR1 SNHLY and CDR2 FYNNEI. This CDR3 comprises 16 residues. The CDR3 DNA reads TGTGCCAGCAGCCTGGGGCGACCGACGGGGAGTGAAAAACTGTTTTTT. As protein: CASSLGRPTGSEKLFF.

V is TRBV28 and J is TRBJ2-3, with D tentatively TRBD1 or TRBD2 (5 bases each). This CDR3 spans 15 amino acids. The germline V gene encodes CDR1 MDHEN and CDR2 SYDVKM. V lost 2 bases, J lost 0 bases, and 9 bases lay in between. The CDR3 DNA reads TGTGCCAGCAGTTTAGGGGGACCCAGCACAGATACGCAGTATTTT. It encodes CASSLGGPSTDTQYF.